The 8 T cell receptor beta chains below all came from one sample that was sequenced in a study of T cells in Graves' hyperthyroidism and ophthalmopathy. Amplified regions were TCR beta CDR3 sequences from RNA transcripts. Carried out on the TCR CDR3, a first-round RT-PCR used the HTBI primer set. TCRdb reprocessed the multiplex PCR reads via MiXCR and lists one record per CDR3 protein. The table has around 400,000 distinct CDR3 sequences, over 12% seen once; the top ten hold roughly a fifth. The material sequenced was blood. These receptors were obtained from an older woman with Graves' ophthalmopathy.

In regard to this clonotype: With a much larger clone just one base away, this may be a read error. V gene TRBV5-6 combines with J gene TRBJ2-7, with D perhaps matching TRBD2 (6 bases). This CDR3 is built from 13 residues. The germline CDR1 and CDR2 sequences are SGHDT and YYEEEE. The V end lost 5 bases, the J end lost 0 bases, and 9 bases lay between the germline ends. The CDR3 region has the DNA TGTGCCAGCAGGGGGGGACTCTCCTACGAGCAGTACTTC. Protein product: CASRGGLSYEQYF.

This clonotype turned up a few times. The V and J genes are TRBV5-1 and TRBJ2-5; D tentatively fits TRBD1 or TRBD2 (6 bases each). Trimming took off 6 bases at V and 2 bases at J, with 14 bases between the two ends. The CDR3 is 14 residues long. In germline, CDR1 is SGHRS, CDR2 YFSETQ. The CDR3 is CASMEGDAQETQYF. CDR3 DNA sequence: TGCGCCAGCATGGAGGGGGACGCTCAAGAGACCCAGTACTTC.

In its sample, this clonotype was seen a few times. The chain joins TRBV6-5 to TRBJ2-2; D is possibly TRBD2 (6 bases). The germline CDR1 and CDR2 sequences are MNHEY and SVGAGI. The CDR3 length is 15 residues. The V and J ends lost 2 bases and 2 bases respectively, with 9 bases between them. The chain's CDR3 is CASSYPSANTGELFF. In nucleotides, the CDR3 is TGTGCCAGCAGTTACCCTAGCGCTAACACCGGGGAGCTGTTTTTT.

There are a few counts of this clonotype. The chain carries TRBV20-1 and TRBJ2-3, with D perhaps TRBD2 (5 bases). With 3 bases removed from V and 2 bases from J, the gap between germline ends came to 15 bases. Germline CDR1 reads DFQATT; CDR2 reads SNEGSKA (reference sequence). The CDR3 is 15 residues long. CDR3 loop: CSASWRAATTDTQYF. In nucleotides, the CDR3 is TGCAGTGCTAGTTGGCGGGCCGCAACCACAGATACGCAGTATTTT.

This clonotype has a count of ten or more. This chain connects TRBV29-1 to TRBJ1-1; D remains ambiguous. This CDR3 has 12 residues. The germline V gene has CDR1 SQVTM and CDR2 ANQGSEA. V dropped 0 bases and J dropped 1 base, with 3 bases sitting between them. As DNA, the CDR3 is TGCAGCGTTGAAGACGGGAACACTGAAGCTTTCTTT. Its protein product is CSVEDGNTEAFF.

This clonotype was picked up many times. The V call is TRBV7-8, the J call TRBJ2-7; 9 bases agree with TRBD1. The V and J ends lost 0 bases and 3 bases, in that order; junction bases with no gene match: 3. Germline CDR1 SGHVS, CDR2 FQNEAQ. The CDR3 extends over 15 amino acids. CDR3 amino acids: CASSLAETGGYEQYF. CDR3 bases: TGTGCCAGCAGCTTAGCTGAGACAGGGGGCTACGAGCAGTACTTC.

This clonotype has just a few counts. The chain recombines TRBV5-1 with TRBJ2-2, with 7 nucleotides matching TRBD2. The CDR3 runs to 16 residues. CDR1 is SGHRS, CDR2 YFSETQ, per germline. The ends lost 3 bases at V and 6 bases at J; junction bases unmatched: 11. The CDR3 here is CASSYSRLALAGELFF. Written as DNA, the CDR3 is TGCGCCAGCAGCTACTCCCGACTAGCTCTGGCCGGGGAGCTGTTTTTT.

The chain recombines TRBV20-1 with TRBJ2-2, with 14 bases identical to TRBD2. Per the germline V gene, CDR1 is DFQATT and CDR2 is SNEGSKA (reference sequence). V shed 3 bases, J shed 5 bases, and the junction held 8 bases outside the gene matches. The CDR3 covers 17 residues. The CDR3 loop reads CSASLLTSGRVTGELFF. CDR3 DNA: TGCAGTGCTAGCTTATTGACTAGCGGGAGGGTTACCGGGGAGCTGTTTTTT.